This T cell receptor beta chain was identified during a study of technical replicates of blood from four donors. Clones were read by immunoSEQ multiplex PCR, and TCRdb kept only the in-frame ones, dropping some. The table lists tens of thousands of clones, around nine tenths of them singletons, with under 6.5% in the top ten. Trimming shortened V by 7 bases and J by 1 base, and 13 bases separated the two germline ends. The CDR3 runs to 15 residues. CDR1 SEHNR and CDR2 FQNEAQ come from the germline V gene (reference sequence). The sequenced sample consisted of PBMCs. This sequence was found in a human donor in good health. Some clones in this sample may be carry-over from other donors' samples. The gene calls are TRBV7-9 and TRBJ2-2; D is uncertain. Here the CDR3 reads CASTIFRGNTGELFF. In DNA form, the CDR3 reads TGTGCCAGCACCATCTTTAGAGGGAACACCGGGGAGCTGTTTTTT.